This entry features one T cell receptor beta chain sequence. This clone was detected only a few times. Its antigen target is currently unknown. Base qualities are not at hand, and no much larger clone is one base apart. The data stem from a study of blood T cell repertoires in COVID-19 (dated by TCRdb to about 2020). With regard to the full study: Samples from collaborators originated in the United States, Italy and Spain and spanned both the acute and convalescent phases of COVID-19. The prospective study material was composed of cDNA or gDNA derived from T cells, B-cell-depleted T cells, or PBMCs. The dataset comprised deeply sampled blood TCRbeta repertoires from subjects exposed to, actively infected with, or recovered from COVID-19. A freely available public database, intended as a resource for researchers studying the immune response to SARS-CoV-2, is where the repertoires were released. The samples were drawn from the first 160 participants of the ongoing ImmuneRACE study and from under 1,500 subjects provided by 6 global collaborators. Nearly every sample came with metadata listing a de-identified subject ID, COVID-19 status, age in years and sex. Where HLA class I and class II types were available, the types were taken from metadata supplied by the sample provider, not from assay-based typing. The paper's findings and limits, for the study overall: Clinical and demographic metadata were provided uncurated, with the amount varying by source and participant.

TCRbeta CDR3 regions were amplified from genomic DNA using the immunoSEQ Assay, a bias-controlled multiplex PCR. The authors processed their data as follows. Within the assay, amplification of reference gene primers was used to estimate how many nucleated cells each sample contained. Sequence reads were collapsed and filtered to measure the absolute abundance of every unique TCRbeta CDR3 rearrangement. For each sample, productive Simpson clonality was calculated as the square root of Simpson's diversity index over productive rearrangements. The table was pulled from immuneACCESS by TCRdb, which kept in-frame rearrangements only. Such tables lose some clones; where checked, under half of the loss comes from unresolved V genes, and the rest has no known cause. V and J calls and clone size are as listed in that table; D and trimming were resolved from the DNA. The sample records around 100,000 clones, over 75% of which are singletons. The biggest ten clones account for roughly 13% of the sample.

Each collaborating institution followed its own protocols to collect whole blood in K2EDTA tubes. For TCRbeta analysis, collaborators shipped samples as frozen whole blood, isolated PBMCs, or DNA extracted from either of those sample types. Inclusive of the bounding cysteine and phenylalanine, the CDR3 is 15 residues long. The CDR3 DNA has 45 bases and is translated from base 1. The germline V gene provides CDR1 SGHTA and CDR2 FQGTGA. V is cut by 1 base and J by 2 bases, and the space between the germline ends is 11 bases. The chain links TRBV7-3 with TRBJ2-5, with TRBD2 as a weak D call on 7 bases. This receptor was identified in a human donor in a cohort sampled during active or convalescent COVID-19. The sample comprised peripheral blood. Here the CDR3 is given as CASSLNGGRQETQYF. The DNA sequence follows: TGTGCCAGCAGCTTAAACGGGGGGCGTCAAGAGACCCAGTACTTC.